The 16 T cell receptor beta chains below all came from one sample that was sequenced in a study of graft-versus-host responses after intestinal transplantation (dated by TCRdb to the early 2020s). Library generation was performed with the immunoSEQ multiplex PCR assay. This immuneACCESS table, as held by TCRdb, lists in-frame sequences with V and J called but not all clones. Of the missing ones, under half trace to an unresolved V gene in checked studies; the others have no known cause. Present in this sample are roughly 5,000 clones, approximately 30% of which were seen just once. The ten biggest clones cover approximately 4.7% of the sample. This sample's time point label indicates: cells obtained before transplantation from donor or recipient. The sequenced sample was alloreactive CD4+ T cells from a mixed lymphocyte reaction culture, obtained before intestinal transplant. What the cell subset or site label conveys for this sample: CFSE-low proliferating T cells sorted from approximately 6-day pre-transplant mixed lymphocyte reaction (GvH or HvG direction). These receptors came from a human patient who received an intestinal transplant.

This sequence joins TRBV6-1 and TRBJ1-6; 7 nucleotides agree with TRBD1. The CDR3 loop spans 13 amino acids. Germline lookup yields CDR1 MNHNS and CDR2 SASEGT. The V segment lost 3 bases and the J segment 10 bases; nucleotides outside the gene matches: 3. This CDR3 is CASSDRGYSPLHF. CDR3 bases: TGTGCCAGCAGTGACAGGGGGTACTCACCCCTCCACTTT.

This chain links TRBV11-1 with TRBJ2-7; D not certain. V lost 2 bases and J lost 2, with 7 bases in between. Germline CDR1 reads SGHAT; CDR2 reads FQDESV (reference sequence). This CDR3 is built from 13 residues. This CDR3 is CASSLIRTYEQYF. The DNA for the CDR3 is TGTGCCAGCAGCTTAATTAGAACCTACGAGCAGTACTTC. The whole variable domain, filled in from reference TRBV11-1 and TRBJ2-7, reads EAEVAQSPRYKITEKSQAVAFWCDPISGHATLYWYRQILGQGPELLVQFQDESVVDDSQLPKDRFSAERLKGVDSTLKIQPAELGDSAMYLCASSLIRTYEQYFGPGTRLTVT.

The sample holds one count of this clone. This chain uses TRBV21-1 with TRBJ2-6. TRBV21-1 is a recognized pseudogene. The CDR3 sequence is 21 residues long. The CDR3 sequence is CASSKVGKGRRVYSGANVLTF. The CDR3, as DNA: TGTGCCAGCAGCAAAGTAGGCAAAGGGCGGAGAGTCTACTCTGGGGCCAACGTCCTGACTTTC.

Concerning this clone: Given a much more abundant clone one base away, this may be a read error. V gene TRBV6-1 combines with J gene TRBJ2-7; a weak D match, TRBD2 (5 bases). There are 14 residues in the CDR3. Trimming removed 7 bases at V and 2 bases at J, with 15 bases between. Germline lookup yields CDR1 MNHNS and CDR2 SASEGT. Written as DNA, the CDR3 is TGTGCCAGCACCCCGGGGAGCGGCGCCTACGAGCAGTACTTC. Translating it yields CASTPGSGAYEQYF.

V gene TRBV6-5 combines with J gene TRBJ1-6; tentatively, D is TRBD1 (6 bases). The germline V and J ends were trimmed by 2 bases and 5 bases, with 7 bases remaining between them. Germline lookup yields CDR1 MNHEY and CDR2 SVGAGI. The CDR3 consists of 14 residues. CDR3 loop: CASSYNRDNSPLHF. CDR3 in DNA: TGTGCCAGCAGTTACAACAGGGATAATTCACCCCTCCACTTT.

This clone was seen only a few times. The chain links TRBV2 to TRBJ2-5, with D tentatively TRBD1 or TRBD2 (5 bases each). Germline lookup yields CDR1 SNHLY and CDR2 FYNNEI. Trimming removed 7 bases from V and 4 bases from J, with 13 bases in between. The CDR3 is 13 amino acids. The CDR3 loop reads CASTRDLRETQYF. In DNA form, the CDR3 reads TGTGCCAGCACCCGGGACCTTCGAGAGACCCAGTACTTC. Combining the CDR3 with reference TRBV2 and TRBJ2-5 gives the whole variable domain EPEVTQTPSHQVTQMGQEVILRCVPISNHLYFYWYRQILGQKVEFLVSFYNNEISEKSEIFDDQFSVERPDGSNFTLKIRSTKLEDSAMYFCASTRDLRETQYFGPGTRLLVL.

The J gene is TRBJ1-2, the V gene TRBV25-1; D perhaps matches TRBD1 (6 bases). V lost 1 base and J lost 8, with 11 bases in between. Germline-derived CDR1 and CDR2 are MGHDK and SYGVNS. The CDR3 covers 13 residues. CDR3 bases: TGTGCCAGCAGTGAATTGACCCAGGGGGGCTACACCTTC. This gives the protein CASSELTQGGYTF.

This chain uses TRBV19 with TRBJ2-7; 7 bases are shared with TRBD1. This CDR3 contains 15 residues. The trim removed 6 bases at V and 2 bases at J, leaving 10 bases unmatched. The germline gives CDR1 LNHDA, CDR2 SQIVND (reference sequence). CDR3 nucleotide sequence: TGTGCCAGTAGGGTAGGACAGGTCGGGGCCTACGAGCAGTACTTC. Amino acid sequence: CASRVGQVGAYEQYF.

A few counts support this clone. The chain's CDR3 is CASSGEGLGTDTQYF. DNA for the CDR3: TGTGCCAGCAGTGGGGAAGGGCTAGGGACAGATACGCAGTATTTT. The chain joins TRBV2 to TRBJ2-3; no firm D call. CDR1 and CDR2 from the germline V gene are SNHLY and FYNNEI. The CDR3 sequence is 15 residues long. Trimming shortened V by 4 bases and J by 3 bases, and 14 bases separated the two germline ends. Full variable domain (outside the CDR3, taken from reference TRBV2 and TRBJ2-3): EPEVTQTPSHQVTQMGQEVILRCVPISNHLYFYWYRQILGQKVEFLVSFYNNEISEKSEIFDDQFSVERPDGSNFTLKIRSTKLEDSAMYFCASSGEGLGTDTQYFGPGTRLTVL.

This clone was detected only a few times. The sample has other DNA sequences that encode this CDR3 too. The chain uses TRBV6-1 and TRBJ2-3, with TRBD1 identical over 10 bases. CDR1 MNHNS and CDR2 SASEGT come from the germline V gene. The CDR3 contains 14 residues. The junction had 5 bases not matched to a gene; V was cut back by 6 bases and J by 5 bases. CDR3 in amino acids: CASSGQGGGDTQYF. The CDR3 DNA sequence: TGTGCCAGCAGCGGACAGGGGGGGGGAGATACGCAGTATTTT.

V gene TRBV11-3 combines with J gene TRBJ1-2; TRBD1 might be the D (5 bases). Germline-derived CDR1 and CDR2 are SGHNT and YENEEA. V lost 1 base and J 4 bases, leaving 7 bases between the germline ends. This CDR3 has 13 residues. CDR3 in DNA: TGTGCCAGCAGCTTAGGACAGAGCTATGGCTACACCTTC. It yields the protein CASSLGQSYGYTF.

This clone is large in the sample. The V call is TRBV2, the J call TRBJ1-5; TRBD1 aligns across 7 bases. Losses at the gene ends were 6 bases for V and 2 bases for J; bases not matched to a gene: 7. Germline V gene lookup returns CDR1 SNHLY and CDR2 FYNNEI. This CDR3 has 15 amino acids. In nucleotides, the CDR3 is TGTGCCAGCAGAAGACAGGGCTTGGGCAATCAGCCCCAGCATTTT. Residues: CASRRQGLGNQPQHF. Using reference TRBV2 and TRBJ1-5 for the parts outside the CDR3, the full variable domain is EPEVTQTPSHQVTQMGQEVILRCVPISNHLYFYWYRQILGQKVEFLVSFYNNEISEKSEIFDDQFSVERPDGSNFTLKIRSTKLEDSAMYFCASRRQGLGNQPQHFGDGTRLSIL.

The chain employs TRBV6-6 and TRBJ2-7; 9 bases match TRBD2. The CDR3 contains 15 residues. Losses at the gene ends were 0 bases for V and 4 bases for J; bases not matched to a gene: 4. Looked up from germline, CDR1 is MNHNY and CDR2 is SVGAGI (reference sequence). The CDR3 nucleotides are TGTGCCAGCAGTTACTCTAGCGGGGGAATGTACGAGCAGTACTTC. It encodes CASSYSSGGMYEQYF.

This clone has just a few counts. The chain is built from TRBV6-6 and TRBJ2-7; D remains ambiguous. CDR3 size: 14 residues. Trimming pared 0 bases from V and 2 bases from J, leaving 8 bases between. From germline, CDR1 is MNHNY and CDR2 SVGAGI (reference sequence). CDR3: CASSYSGRAYEQYF. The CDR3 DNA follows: TGTGCCAGCAGTTACTCAGGACGAGCCTACGAGCAGTACTTC.

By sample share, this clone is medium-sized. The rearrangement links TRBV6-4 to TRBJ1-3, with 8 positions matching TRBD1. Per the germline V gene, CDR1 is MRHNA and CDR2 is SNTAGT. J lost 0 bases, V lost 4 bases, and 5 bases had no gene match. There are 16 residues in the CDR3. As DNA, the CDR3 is TGTGCCAGCAGTGTCACAGGGGGTATCTCTGGAAACACCATATATTTT. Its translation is CASSVTGGISGNTIYF.

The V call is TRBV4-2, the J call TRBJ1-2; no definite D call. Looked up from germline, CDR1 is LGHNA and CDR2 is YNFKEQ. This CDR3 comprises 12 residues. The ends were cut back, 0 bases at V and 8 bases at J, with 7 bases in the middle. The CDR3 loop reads CASSQDRRGYTF. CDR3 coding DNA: TGTGCCAGCAGCCAAGACAGACGGGGCTACACCTTC.